This T cell receptor beta chain emerged from a study of human versus mouse CDR3 diversity and MHC coevolution. Whole-study results and caveats: Roughly 1.5 million TCR beta clonotypes were estimated for humans, the largest repertoire.

Profiled with immunoSEQ multiplex PCR; TCRdb holds only in-frame clones, not every one. The data hold about 60,000 clones, with around 94% observed a single time. In the case of this clone: Its antigen is currently unknown.

Germline V CDR1 and CDR2: SEHNR, FQNEAQ (reference sequence). The CDR3 has 16 amino acids. V gene TRBV7-9 combines with J gene TRBJ2-3; perhaps TRBD1 as D (6 bases). Sequencing was done on a sample of naive CD4+ T cells from blood. This sample's subset: CD45RO-negative CD62L-positive naive CD4 T cells. The TCR originated in a person aged 55-75 years in good health. The chain's CDR3 is CATRDAGASHTDTQYF. The CDR3 DNA is TGTGCGACCCGGGACGCAGGGGCTTCTCACACAGATACGCAGTATTTT.